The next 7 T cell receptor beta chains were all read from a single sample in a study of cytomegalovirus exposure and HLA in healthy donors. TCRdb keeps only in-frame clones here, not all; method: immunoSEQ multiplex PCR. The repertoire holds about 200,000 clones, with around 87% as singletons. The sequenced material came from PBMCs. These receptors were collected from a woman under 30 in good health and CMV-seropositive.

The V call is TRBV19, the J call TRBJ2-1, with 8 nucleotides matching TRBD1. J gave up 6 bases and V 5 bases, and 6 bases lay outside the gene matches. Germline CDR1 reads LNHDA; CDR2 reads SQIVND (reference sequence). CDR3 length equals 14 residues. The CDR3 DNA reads TGTGCCAGTAGTTATCAGGGGGCCATCAATGAGCAGTTCTTC. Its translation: CASSYQGAINEQFF.

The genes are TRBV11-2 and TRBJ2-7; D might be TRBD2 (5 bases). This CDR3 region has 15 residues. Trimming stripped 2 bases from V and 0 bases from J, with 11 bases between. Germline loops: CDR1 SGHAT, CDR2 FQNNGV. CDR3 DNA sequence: TGTGCCAGCAGCTTACACCCGGGATACTCCTACGAGCAGTACTTC. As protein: CASSLHPGYSYEQYF. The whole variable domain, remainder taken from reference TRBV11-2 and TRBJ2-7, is EAGVAQSPRYKIIEKRQSVAFWCNPISGHATLYWYQQILGQGPKLLIQFQNNGVVDDSQLPKDRFSAERLKGVDSTLKIQPAKLEDSAVYLCASSLHPGYSYEQYFGPGTRLTVT.

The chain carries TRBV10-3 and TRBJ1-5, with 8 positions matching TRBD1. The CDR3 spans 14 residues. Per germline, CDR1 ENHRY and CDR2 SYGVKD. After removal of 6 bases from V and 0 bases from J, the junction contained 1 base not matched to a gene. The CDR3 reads CAIRDRASNQPQHF. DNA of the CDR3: TGTGCCATCAGGGACAGGGCTAGCAATCAGCCCCAGCATTTT.

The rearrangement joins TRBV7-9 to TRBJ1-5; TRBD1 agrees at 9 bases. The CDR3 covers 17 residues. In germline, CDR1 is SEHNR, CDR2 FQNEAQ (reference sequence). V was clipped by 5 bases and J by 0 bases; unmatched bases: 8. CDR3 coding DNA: TGTGCCAGCAGCCAATGGACAGGGGTCTATAGCAATCAGCCCCAGCATTTT. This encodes CASSQWTGVYSNQPQHF.

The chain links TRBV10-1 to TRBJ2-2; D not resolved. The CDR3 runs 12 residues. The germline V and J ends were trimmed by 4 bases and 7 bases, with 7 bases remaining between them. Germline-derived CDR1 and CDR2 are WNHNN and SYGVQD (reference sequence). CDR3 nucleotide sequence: TGCGCCAGCAGTGTGAGTCACGGGGAGCTGTTTTTT. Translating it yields CASSVSHGELFF.

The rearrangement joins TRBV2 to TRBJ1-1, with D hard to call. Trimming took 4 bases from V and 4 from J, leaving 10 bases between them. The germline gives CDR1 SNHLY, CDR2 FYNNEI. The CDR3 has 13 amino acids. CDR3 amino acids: CASSAGACTEAFF. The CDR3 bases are TGTGCCAGCAGTGCCGGTGCCTGCACTGAAGCTTTCTTT.

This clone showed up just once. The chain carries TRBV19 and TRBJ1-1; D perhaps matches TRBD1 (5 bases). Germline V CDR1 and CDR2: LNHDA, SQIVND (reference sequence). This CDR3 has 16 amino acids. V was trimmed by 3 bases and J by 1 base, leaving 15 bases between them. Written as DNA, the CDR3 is TGTGCCAGTAGTATTGGGGCAGAGCGATGGAACACTGAAGCTTTCTTT. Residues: CASSIGAERWNTEAFF.